The 22 T cell receptor beta chains given below trace back to one sample, sequenced in a study of T cells in women clearing cervical HPV infection (dated by TCRdb to 2016 to 2018). Receptors were amplified or captured by the immunoSEQ multiplex PCR assay. TCRdb obtained this table from immuneACCESS and retained in-frame rearrangements with V and J assigned. These tables miss some clones; where compared with another copy, unresolved V genes account for less than half of the shortfall, and the remainder is unexplained. The table for this sample lists 35,000 to 45,000 clones. The top ten clonotypes cover 1.2% of the sample. The sample consisted of blood buffy coat. The receptors come from a woman between 18 and 70 years old with a cervical HPV16 infection that either progressed to CIN3+ or cleared (not recorded which).

With respect to this clone: Read coverage stops 3 residues before the CDR3 terminus; the germline J gene supplies the remainder. This chain uses TRBV30 with TRBJ1-1; TRBD1 is a possible D gene (6 bases). This CDR3 comprises 13 residues. Germline loops: CDR1 GTSNPN, CDR2 SVGIG (reference sequence). The V and J ends lost 3 bases and 0 bases respectively, with 8 bases between them. CDR3 sequence reads: CAWRRGLNTEAFF. CDR3 bases read: TGTGCCTGGAGAAGGGGGTTGAACACTGAA.

Of note for this clone: The read is 3 residues too short to cover the CDR3 end, so that end is filled in from the germline J gene. The chain recombines TRBV10-3 with TRBJ1-2, with a tentative D call TRBD1 (5 bases). V was clipped by 2 bases and J by 7 bases, with 11 bases between them. The CDR3 runs to 13 residues. The germline V gene has CDR1 ENHRY and CDR2 SYGVKD. The chain's CDR3 is CAISEQGGGGYTF. The part of the CDR3 DNA that was read is TGTGCCATCAGTGAGCAGGGTGGAGGTGGC.

Comment on this clone: Read sequence stops 3 residues before the CDR3 end, and the germline J gene provides the missing end. This chain connects TRBV7-2 to TRBJ1-4; a possible D gene is TRBD1 (6 bases). CDR1 and CDR2 from the germline V gene are SGHTA and FQGNSA. This CDR3 comprises 15 residues. Trimming removed 4 bases from V and 4 bases from J, with 13 bases in between. The part of the CDR3 DNA that was read is TGTGCCAGCAGCTCGACAGGCTGGGGTAATGAAAAA. Its translation is CASSSTGWGNEK. The CDR3 as a whole reads CASSSTGWGNEKLFF.

Worth noting for this clone: The read is 3 residues too short to cover the CDR3 end, so that end is filled in from the germline J gene. The V call is TRBV19, the J call TRBJ2-5, with D possibly being TRBD2 (6 bases). The V and J ends lost 7 bases and 7 bases respectively, with 19 bases between them. The CDR3 consists of 14 residues. Germline loops: CDR1 LNHDA, CDR2 SQIVND (reference sequence). The part of the CDR3 DNA that was read is TGTGCCAGTACCCAAGGTGGCGGAGCGGGGACC. It specifies CASTQGGGAGT. From start to end, the CDR3 is CASTQGGGAGTQYF.

Of note for this clone: The read terminates 3 residues ahead of where the CDR3 ends, so the germline J gene completes it. V gene TRBV19 combines with J gene TRBJ1-3, with 7 bases that match TRBD1. V dropped 4 bases and J dropped 2; count of bases not matched to a gene: 11. The CDR3 consists of 17 residues. Germline V gene data show CDR1 as LNHDA and CDR2 as SQIVND (reference sequence). CDR3 bases read: TGTGCCAGTAGTACATCTACCGGGACAGTCACTGGAAACACC. It is translated as CASSTSTGTVTGNT. From start to end, the CDR3 is CASSTSTGTVTGNTIYF. Full variable domain (outside the CDR3, taken from reference TRBV19 and TRBJ1-3): DGGITQSPKYLFRKEGQNVTLSCEQNLNHDAMYWYRQDPGQGLRLIYYSQIVNDFQKGDIAEGYSVSREKKESFPLTVTSAQKNPTAFYLCASSTSTGTVTGNTIYFGEGSWLTVV.

About this clone itself: The read comes to an end 3 residues before the CDR3 does, leaving the germline J gene to fill in the end. The chain recombines TRBV11-1 with TRBJ2-3; the D is unclear. The CDR3 consists of 15 residues. Germline V CDR1 and CDR2: SGHAT, FQDESV (reference sequence). CDR3 in amino acids: CASSLGRARLETQYF. CDR3 DNA, as far as it was read: TGTGCCAGCAGCTTAGGGAGAGCTAGGCTGGAGACG.

The CDR3 bases that were read are TGTGCCAGTAGTAAAAGGGGTAACACCGGGGAG. Protein sequence: CASSKRGNTGE. The complete CDR3 protein is CASSKRGNTGELFF. This sequence joins TRBV19 and TRBJ2-2, with D perhaps TRBD1 (5 bases). The read ends 3 residues early relative to the CDR3; the germline J gene fills the gap. Trimming removed 4 bases from V and 2 bases from J, with 8 bases in between. The CDR3 contains 14 residues. The germline CDR1 and CDR2 sequences are LNHDA and SQIVND (reference sequence).

Concerning this clone itself: The read falls 3 residues short of the CDR3 end, and the missing part is taken from the germline J gene. The rearrangement links TRBV7-8 to TRBJ1-2; no definite D call. The V gene's germline CDR1 is SGHVS and CDR2 FQNEAQ. The CDR3 consists of 14 residues. Trimming removed 1 base from V and 4 bases from J, with 10 bases in between. Incomplete CDR3 DNA: TGTGCCAGCAGCTTAGTCCCCGGGGTCTATGGC. Residues: CASSLVPGVYG. The CDR3 as a whole reads CASSLVPGVYGYTF. Together with reference TRBV7-8 and TRBJ1-2, the CDR3 gives the full variable domain: GAGVSQSPRYKVAKRGQDVALRCDPISGHVSLFWYQQALGQGPEFLTYFQNEAQLDKSGLPSDRFFAERPEGSVSTLKIQRTQQEDSAVYLCASSLVPGVYGYTFGSGTRLTVV.

Of note for this clone: The read is 3 residues too short to cover the CDR3 end, so that end is filled in from the germline J gene. The chain is built from TRBV5-6 and TRBJ2-7; 9 nucleotides match TRBD1. V gave up 6 bases and J gave up 6 bases; unmatched junction bases: 13. Germline V gives CDR1 SGHDT, CDR2 YYEEEE. The CDR3 has 15 residues. The chain's CDR3 is CASILGGQGMSEQYF. The sequenced part of the CDR3 DNA is TGTGCCAGCATCCTAGGGGGACAGGGTATGTCCGAG.

The CDR3 protein is CSASGVVGLASYEQYF. CDR3 bases read: TGCAGTGCCAGCGGTGTTGTTGGACTAGCGTCTTACGAG. The chain joins TRBV20-1 to TRBJ2-7, with TRBD2 matching over 9 bases. Sequencing ends 3 residues short of the CDR3 end; the germline J gene provides the rest. Trimming at V came to 6 bases and at J to 4 bases, leaving 16 bases not matched to a gene. The CDR3 covers 16 residues. Germline CDR1 DFQATT, CDR2 SNEGSKA (reference sequence).

The CDR3 spells CASSLSGVGDTQYF. CDR3 bases read: TGTGCCAGCAGCTTATCGGGGGTGGGAGATACG. V usage is TRBV7-3 and J usage is TRBJ2-3; D may be TRBD2 (6 bases). Read coverage stops 3 residues before the CDR3 terminus; the germline J gene supplies the remainder. CDR3 length: 14 amino acids. Trimming removed 2 bases at V and 5 bases at J, with 11 bases between. From germline, CDR1 is SGHTA and CDR2 FQGTGA.

The sequenced CDR3 bases are TGTGCCAGCAGCGAGGGGACAGGGCGCGTAAACACC. Translation: CASSEGTGRVNT. The complete CDR3 sequence is CASSEGTGRVNTIYF. The V and J genes are TRBV5-4 and TRBJ1-3; 9 positions match TRBD1. The DNA ends 3 residues before the CDR3 does, and the rest of the CDR3 is filled in from the germline J gene. The length of the CDR3 is 15 residues. The V gene end was trimmed by 4 bases and the J gene end by 6 bases; junction bases not matched to a gene: 8. The germline V gene encodes CDR1 SGHNT and CDR2 YYREEE (reference sequence).

Concerning this clone itself: The read halts 3 residues ahead of the CDR3 end, with the missing end drawn from the germline J gene. The chain couples TRBV5-4 to TRBJ1-2; 8 bases are shared with TRBD1. This CDR3 is built from 12 residues. Germline V CDR1 and CDR2: SGHNT, YYREEE (reference sequence). CDR3 bases read: TGTGCCAGCAGCTTGGACAGGGGGGGC. Translating gives CASSLDRGG. The entire CDR3 protein reads CASSLDRGGYTF. The variable domain in full, completed from reference TRBV5-4 and TRBJ1-2, reads ETGVTQSPTHLIKTRGQQVTLRCSSQSGHNTVSWYQQALGQGPQFIFQYYREEENGRGNFPPRFSGLQFPNYSSELNVNALELDDSALYLCASSLDRGGYTFGSGTRLTVV.

A remark on this clone: The read halts 3 residues ahead of the CDR3 end, with the missing end drawn from the germline J gene. The chain employs TRBV7-6 and TRBJ2-7, with TRBD1 matching over 10 bases. The CDR3 totals 14 residues. The V gene's germline CDR1 is SGHVS and CDR2 FNYEAQ. Trimming took 5 bases from V and 4 from J; bases not matched to a gene: 5. The CDR3 loop is CASSRGTGVYEQYF. CDR3 bases read: TGTGCCAGCAGCCGCGGGACAGGGGTTTACGAG.

Comment on this clone: The junction shows a germline mismatch at one end, possibly a read error. Read coverage stops 3 residues before the CDR3 terminus; the germline J gene supplies the remainder. The chain uses TRBV18 and TRBJ1-3; D possibly corresponds to TRBD1 (5 bases). Germline assignment: CDR1 KGHSH and CDR2 LQKENI. The CDR3 is made up of 17 amino acids. Incomplete CDR3 DNA: TGTGTCAGCTCACCTCGCGGGGGTAAAGCTCTTGGAAACACC. Protein product: CVSSPRGGKALGNT. The whole CDR3 protein is CVSSPRGGKALGNTIYF.

The CDR3 DNA, read in part, is TGTGCCAGCAGCTTCCAGGGGGCTCCCTACAATGAG. It is translated as CASSFQGAPYNE. The CDR3 as a whole reads CASSFQGAPYNEQFF. The gene calls are TRBV7-3 and TRBJ2-1, with 8 bases identical to TRBD1. The CDR3 end lies 3 residues beyond the end of the read and is filled in from the germline J gene. The germline CDR1 and CDR2 sequences are SGHTA and FQGTGA. The CDR3 is made up of 15 amino acids. Germline trimming cut 3 bases from V and 2 bases from J; bases unmatched to any gene: 3.

With respect to this clone: The read finishes 3 residues shy of the CDR3 end, and the germline J gene is used to complete it. This chain connects TRBV2 to TRBJ1-5, with TRBD1 as a possible D gene (5 bases). The CDR3 is 13 residues long. Trimming left V 3 bases short and J 6 bases short, with 9 bases between. Looked up from germline, CDR1 is SNHLY and CDR2 is FYNNEI. CDR3 sequence reads: CASSERGVQPQHF. The covered CDR3 bases are TGTGCCAGCAGTGAGAGGGGAGTTCAGCCC.

About this clone itself: The CDR3 end lies 3 residues beyond the end of the read and is filled in from the germline J gene. The chain couples TRBV5-1 to TRBJ2-2, with 14 nucleotides matching TRBD2. Germline V gene lookup returns CDR1 SGHRS and CDR2 YFSETQ. V dropped 4 bases and J dropped 7; count of bases not matched to a gene: 12. CDR3 length: 18 amino acids. The CDR3 bases that were read are TGCGCCAGCAGCATCCGGACTAGCGGGGGGCGAAATGGCGGGGAG. Its protein is CASSIRTSGGRNGGE. The whole CDR3 sequence is CASSIRTSGGRNGGELFF.

Concerning this clone: Read coverage stops 3 residues before the CDR3 terminus; the germline J gene supplies the remainder. The chain couples TRBV7-3 to TRBJ1-1, with a possible D match to TRBD1 (6 bases). Germline CDR1 and CDR2: SGHTA and FQGTGA. The CDR3 runs to 13 residues. This CDR3 is CASSPVGTTLAFF. The DNA read from the CDR3 is TGTGCCAGCAGCCCAGTTGGGACAACCTTA. The variable domain in full, with the rest retrieved from reference TRBV7-3 and TRBJ1-1, is GAGVSQTPSNKVTEKGKYVELRCDPISGHTALYWYRQSLGQGPEFLIYFQGTGAADDSGLPNDRFFAVRPEGSVSTLKIQRTERGDSAVYLCASSPVGTTLAFFGQGTRLTVV.

As for this clone: The missing CDR3 end, 3 residues past where the read stops, is filled in from the germline J gene. The J gene is TRBJ1-2, the V gene TRBV20-1; 8 positions match TRBD1. CDR3 length: 12 residues. V shed 7 bases and J 5 bases; nucleotides not matched to a gene: 6. The germline V gene has CDR1 DFQATT and CDR2 SNEGSKA (reference sequence). CDR3 DNA, as far as it was read: TGCAGTGTTCAGACAGGGGAGTATGGC. This codes for CSVQTGEYG. The CDR3, in full, reads CSVQTGEYGYTF.

On this clone itself: The CDR3 goes on 3 residues after the read ends, and that part is filled in from the germline J gene. V usage is TRBV29-1 and J usage is TRBJ1-2; D is unresolved. Germline-derived CDR1 and CDR2 are SQVTM and ANQGSEA. The length of the CDR3 is 13 residues. This chain's CDR3 is CSVRTSETYDYTF. The sequenced CDR3 bases are TGCAGCGTCAGGACTAGCGAGACCTACGAC.

Points on this clone: The read gets to within 3 residues of the CDR3 end, and the germline J gene fills in the rest. The chain carries TRBV5-4 and TRBJ2-7; D is ambiguous. CDR3 length: 12 residues. The V and J ends lost 3 bases and 2 bases respectively, with 6 bases between them. Germline lookup yields CDR1 SGHNT and CDR2 YYREEE (reference sequence). Partial CDR3 DNA: TGTGCCAGCAGCTCCGAGCCCTACGAG. Amino acid sequence: CASSSEPYE. In full, the CDR3 reads CASSSEPYEQYF.